The entry that follows covers one TCR beta chain sequence. Its antigen is not known. MiXCR, applied by TCRdb to the PCR reads, yields one record per CDR3 protein. The repertoire holds approximately 7,800 distinct CDR3 sequences, with around 30% as singletons. The data originate from a study of molecular identifiers for immune sequencing clone quantification. Findings of the study overall: Among effectors, clones above 20 RNA copies held over 97% of molecules; among naive cells, under 1%. Sharing of a barcode by identical TCR molecules could cause highly expanded clone sizes to be underestimated.

Naive CD8 sequencing libraries were generated from approximately 20,000 to 1,000,000 sorted cells, with 10%, 30% or 50% RNA as input. The authors gated naive CD8 T cells as CD8+CD4-CCR7+CD45RA+ for sorting. This CDR3 has 14 amino acids. Germline values: CDR1 SGHVS, CDR2 FQNEAQ. V was pared by 6 bases and J by 2 bases, with 12 bases between. The material sequenced was naive CD8+ T cells from blood, with Jurkat cell RNA spiked in. Subset described: FACS-sorted CD8+CD4-CCR7+CD45RA+ naive T cells. The source of this sequence is a human donor in good health. Some libraries in this study had Jurkat cell RNA spiked in. The gene calls are TRBV7-8 and TRBJ2-3; D could derive from TRBD1 or TRBD2 (5 bases each). CDR3 in DNA: TGTGCCAGCAGTTCCCCGGGGCTCACAGATACGCAGTATTTT. Translation: CASSSPGLTDTQYF.